This paragraph covers one T cell receptor beta chain sequence. This sample stems from a study of regulatory T cells in long-lasting Graves disease. The time point here: persistent/refractory GD, antithyroid drugs over 5 years with positive TRAb. The authors made the TCR library using RNA they extracted from PBMCs. TCR beta libraries were built with iRepertoire HTBI primers and Arm-PCR of CDR3 regions. TCRdb itself ran the multiplex PCR reads through MiXCR, one entry per CDR3 protein. The table lists fewer than 450,000 distinct CDR3 sequences, roughly 20% of them singletons. This TCR was sampled from a female donor with Graves disease. Sequencing was performed on peripheral blood mononuclear cells (PBMCs), taken when the disease was refractory, from a patient treated with antithyroid drugs.

This chain's CDR3 is CASSLETGGGYEQYF. For the CDR3, the DNA is TGCGCCAGCAGCTTGGAAACAGGGGGAGGTTACGAGCAGTACTTC. J is TRBJ2-7 and V is TRBV5-1; 8 positions match TRBD1. The length of the CDR3 is 15 residues. J gave up 4 bases and V 0 bases, and 6 bases lay outside the gene matches. CDR1 and CDR2 (germline): SGHRS, YFSETQ.